These T cell receptor beta chains were read from a single sample in a study of human T cells and chemical hapten exposure. TCRdb independently ran MiXCR on the RACE reads; one entry per CDR3 protein. The sample has some 350,000 distinct CDR3 sequences; 6% to 8.5% are singletons. The sequenced sample was whole blood, obtained in connection with sensitization to the hapten diphenylcyclopropenone (DPC). Receptors originate from a young woman with alopecia areata. Some clones in this sample may be carry-over from other donors' samples. Both conserved end residues are part of each CDR3. Fields, in order: clone size, V gene, D gene, J gene, CDR3 protein, CDR3 DNA. D genes are given only for firm matches. Some rows mark clone size as missing; the rest say once, few, many or name a class of expanded clone.

clone size: .; V gene: TRBV12-3/TRBV12-4; D gene: .; J gene: TRBJ1-1; CDR3 protein: CASSLGVVGTEAFF; CDR3 DNA: TGTGCCAGCAGTTTAGGCGTAGTCGGCACTGAAGCTTTCTTT
clone size: many; V gene: TRBV29-1; D gene: TRBD1; J gene: TRBJ1-3; CDR3 protein: CSATQGAGNTIYF; CDR3 DNA: TGCAGCGCGACACAGGGGGCCGGAAACACCATATATTTT
clone size: many; V gene: TRBV29-1; D gene: TRBD1; J gene: TRBJ2-3; CDR3 protein: CSVGTALGNTQYF; CDR3 DNA: TGCAGCGTCGGGACAGCATTAGGGAATACGCAGTATTTT
clone size: .; V gene: TRBV12-3/TRBV12-4; D gene: .; J gene: TRBJ2-2; CDR3 protein: CASVRMVLDGELFF; CDR3 DNA: TGTGCCAGCGTAAGGATGGTCCTAGACGGGGAGCTGTTTTTT
clone size: .; V gene: TRBV12-3/TRBV12-4; D gene: .; J gene: TRBJ1-2; CDR3 protein: CASSSPLDSYGYTF; CDR3 DNA: TGTGCCAGCAGTAGTCCTCTCGACTCCTATGGCTACACCTTC
clone size: few; V gene: TRBV10-3; D gene: TRBD1; J gene: TRBJ1-2; CDR3 protein: CAISSSEGAMNYGYTF; CDR3 DNA: TGTGCCATCAGCTCATCAGAGGGGGCAATGAACTATGGCTACACCTTC
clone size: .; V gene: TRBV6-5; D gene: .; J gene: TRBJ1-4; CDR3 protein: CASSRGGRPGSEKLFF; CDR3 DNA: TGTGCCAGCAGTCGGGGAGGGCGCCCCGGTAGTGAAAAACTGTTTTTT
clone size: .; V gene: TRBV27; D gene: .; J gene: TRBJ1-6; CDR3 protein: CASSGVPYNSPLHF; CDR3 DNA: TGTGCCAGTTCAGGGGTCCCCTATAATTCACCCCTCCACTTT
clone size: .; V gene: TRBV7-2; D gene: .; J gene: TRBJ2-4; CDR3 protein: CASSLGSPGLNIQYF; CDR3 DNA: TGTGCCAGCAGCCTGGGGAGCCCCGGACTAAACATTCAGTACTTC
clone size: many; V gene: TRBV7-8; D gene: TRBD1; J gene: TRBJ1-1; CDR3 protein: CASSLMEQGGTEAFF; CDR3 DNA: TGTGCCAGCAGCTTAATGGAGCAGGGGGGCACTGAAGCTTTCTTT
clone size: many; V gene: TRBV4-3; D gene: TRBD2; J gene: TRBJ2-3; CDR3 protein: CASSQVGTRGVSAQYF; CDR3 DNA: TGCGCCAGCAGCCAAGTGGGGACCCGGGGGGTATCTGCGCAGTATTTT
clone size: .; V gene: TRBV12-3/TRBV12-4; D gene: .; J gene: TRBJ1-2; CDR3 protein: CASSLRRGYGYTF; CDR3 DNA: TGTGCCAGCAGTTTGAGGCGAGGCTATGGCTACACCTTC
clone size: .; V gene: TRBV4-3; D gene: TRBD2; J gene: TRBJ2-1; CDR3 protein: CASSQGRIAGGINEQFF; CDR3 DNA: TGCGCCAGCAGCCAAGGACGGATAGCGGGGGGGATTAATGAGCAGTTCTTC
clone size: many; V gene: TRBV7-2; D gene: .; J gene: TRBJ2-7; CDR3 protein: CASSLKTGVGYEQYF; CDR3 DNA: TGTGCCAGCAGCTTAAAAACAGGCGTTGGTTACGAGCAGTACTTC